This T cell receptor (beta chain) came from a study of blood T cell repertoires in COVID-19. Study information: The cDNA or gDNA used as material had been derived from T cells, B-cell-depleted T cells, or PBMCs.

Trimming stripped 0 bases from V and 8 bases from J, with 8 bases between. This CDR3 is built from 13 residues. Germline lookup yields CDR1 LNHDA and CDR2 SQIVND (reference sequence). In this sample, this clone turned up once. Under the authors' procedure: Quantification of nucleated cells was approximated via reference gene primer amplification. Data came from immunoSEQ multiplex PCR; TCRdb stores just in-frame clones and leaves some out. D and trimming were read from the DNA, whereas the V and J calls and clone size are those reported in that table. This table holds more than 200,000 clones, roughly 89% found once. All enrollees were about 18 to 89 years old and from roughly 26 US areas. Cohorts were determined from participant-reported clinical history.

The chain joins TRBV19 to TRBJ2-1; no clear D. This TCR came from a woman under 40 with acute COVID-19. Source material: PBMCs or T cells enriched from blood (not recorded which). The CDR3 here is CASSIDGLDEQFF. CDR3 DNA sequence: TGTGCCAGTAGTATAGATGGCCTGGATGAGCAGTTCTTC.